Sequencing of this T cell receptor beta chain was carried out in a study of regulatory T cells in long-lasting Graves disease. This clonotype occurred many times. The time point was: newly diagnosed GD, antithyroid drugs for less than 3 months. RNA from PBMCs was the source of the TCR library. Germline trimming cut 11 bases from V and 8 bases from J; bases unmatched to any gene: 5. Germline CDR1 is MDHEN and CDR2 is SYDVKM. This CDR3 is built from 12 residues. Sequencing libraries for TCR beta were prepared with iRepertoire HTBI primers and Arm-PCR of CDR3 regions. Using its own MiXCR run on the multiplex PCR reads, TCRdb lists one record per CDR3 protein. The sample yields about 470,000 distinct CDR3 sequences, 14% to 15% seen once. Separately, the same data were catalogued under a study of T cells in Graves' hyperthyroidism and ophthalmopathy. That paper adds: In the first-round RT-PCR of the TCR CDR3, the HTBI primer set was used. Within blood appeared most thyroid clonotypes that had expanded above 0.001.

The material sequenced was peripheral blood mononuclear cells (PBMCs), taken at new diagnosis, from a patient treated with antithyroid drugs. The TCR sequence derives from a woman in her thirties with Graves disease. The genes are TRBV28 and TRBJ2-1; 11 bases agree with TRBD2. The CDR3 region is CALAGGPDEQFF. The CDR3 DNA reads TGTGCCTTAGCGGGAGGGCCAGATGAGCAGTTCTTC.